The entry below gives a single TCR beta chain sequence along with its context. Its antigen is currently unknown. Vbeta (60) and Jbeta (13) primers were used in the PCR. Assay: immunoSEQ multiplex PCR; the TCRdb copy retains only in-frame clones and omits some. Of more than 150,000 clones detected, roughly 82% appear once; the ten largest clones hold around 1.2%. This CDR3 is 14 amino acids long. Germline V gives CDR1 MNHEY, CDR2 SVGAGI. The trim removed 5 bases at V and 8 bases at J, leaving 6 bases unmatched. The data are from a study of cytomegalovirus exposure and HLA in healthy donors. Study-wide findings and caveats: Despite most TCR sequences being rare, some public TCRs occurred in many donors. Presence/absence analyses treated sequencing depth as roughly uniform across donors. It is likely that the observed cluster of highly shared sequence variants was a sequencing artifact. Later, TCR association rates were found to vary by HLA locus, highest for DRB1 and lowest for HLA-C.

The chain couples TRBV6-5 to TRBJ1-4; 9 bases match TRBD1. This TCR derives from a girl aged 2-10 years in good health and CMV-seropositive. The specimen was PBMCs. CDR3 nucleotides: TGTGCCAGCAGTCCGGACAGGGGTTGGGAAAAACTGTTTTTT. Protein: CASSPDRGWEKLFF.